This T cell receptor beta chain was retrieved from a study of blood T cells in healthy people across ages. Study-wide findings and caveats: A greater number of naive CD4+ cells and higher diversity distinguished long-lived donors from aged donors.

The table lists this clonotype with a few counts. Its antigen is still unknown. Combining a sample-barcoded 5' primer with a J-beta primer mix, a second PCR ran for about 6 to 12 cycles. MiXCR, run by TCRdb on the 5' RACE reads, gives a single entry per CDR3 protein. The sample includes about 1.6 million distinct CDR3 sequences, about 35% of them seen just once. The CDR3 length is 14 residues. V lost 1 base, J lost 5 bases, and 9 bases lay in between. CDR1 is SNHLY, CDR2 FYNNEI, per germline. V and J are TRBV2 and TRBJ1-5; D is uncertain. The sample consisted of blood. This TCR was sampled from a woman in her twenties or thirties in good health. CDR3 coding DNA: TGTGCCAGCAGTGAAGGGTCAAGAGATCAGCCCCAGCATTTT. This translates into CASSEGSRDQPQHF.